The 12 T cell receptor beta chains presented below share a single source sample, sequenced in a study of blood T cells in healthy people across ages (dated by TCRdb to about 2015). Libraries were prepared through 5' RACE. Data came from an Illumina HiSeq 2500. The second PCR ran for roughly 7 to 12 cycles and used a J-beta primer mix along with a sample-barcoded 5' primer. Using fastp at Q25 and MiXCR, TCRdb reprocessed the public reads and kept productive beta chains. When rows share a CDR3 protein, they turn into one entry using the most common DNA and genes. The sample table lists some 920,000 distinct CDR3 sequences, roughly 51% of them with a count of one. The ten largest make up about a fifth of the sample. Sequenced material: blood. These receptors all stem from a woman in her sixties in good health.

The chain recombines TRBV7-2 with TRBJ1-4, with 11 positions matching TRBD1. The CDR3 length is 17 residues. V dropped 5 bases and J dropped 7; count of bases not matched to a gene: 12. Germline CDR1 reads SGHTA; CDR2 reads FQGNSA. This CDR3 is CASSPPGQGVRGEKLFF. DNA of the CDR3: TGTGCCAGCAGCCCTCCGGGACAGGGGGTCCGTGGTGAAAAACTGTTTTTT.

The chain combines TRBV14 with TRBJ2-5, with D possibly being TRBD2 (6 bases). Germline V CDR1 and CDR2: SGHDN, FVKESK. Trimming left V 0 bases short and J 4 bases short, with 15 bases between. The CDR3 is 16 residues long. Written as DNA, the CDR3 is TGTGCCAGCAGCCAAGATCGACGGGAGCCTGGAGAGACCCAGTACTTC. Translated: CASSQDRREPGETQYF.

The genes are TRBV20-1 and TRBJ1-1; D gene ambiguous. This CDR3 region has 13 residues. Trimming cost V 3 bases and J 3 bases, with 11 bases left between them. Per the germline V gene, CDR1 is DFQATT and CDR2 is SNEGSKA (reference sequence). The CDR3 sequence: CSASPNSYTEAFF. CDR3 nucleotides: TGCAGTGCTAGTCCTAATTCGTACACTGAAGCTTTCTTT.

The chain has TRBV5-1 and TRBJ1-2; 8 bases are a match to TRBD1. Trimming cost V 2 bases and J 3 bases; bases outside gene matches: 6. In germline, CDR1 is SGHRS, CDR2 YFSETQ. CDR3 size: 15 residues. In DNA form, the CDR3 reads TGCGCCAGCAGCTTCGGGCAGGGGGCAGACTATGGCTACACCTTC. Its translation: CASSFGQGADYGYTF.

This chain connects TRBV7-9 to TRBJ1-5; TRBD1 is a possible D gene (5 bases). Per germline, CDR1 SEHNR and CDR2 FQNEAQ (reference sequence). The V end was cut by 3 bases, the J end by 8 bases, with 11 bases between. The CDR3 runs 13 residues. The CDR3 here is CASSLTVLEPQHF. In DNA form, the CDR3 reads TGTGCCAGCAGCTTGACAGTGTTGGAGCCCCAGCATTTT.

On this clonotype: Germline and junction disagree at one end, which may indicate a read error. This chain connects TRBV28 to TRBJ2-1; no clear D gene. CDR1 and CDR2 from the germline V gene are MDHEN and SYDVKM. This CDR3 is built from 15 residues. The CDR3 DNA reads TGTGCCAGCAGGGATATGACTGTCAGTACGAATGTGCAGTTCTTC. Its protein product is CASRDMTVSTNVQFF.

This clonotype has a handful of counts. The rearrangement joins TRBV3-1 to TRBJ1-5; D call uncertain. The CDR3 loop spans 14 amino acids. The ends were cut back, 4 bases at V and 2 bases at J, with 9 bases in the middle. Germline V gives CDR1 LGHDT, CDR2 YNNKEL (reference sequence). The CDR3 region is CASSRTLGNQPQHF. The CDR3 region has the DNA TGTGCCAGCAGCCGGACGTTGGGCAATCAGCCCCAGCATTTT.

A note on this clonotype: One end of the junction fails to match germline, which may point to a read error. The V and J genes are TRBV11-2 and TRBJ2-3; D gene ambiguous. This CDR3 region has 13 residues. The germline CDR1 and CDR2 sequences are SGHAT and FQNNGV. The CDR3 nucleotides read TGTGACAGCAGCTTAGATCAAGCAGATACGCAGTATTTT. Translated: CDSSLDQADTQYF.

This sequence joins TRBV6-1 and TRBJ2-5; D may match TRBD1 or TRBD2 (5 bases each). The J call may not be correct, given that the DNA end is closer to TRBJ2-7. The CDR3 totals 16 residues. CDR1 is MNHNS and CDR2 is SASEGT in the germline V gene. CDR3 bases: TGTGCCAGCAGTGAAGGGGCCGGGACGTTATCGGGCGAGCAGTACTTC. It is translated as CASSEGAGTLSGEQYF.

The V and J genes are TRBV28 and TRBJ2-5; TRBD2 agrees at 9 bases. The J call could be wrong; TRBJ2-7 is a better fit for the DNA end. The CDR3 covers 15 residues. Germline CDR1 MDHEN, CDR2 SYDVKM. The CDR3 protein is CASSIQAGGFYEQYF. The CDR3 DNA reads TGTGCCAGCAGTATCCAAGCGGGAGGCTTCTACGAGCAGTACTTC.

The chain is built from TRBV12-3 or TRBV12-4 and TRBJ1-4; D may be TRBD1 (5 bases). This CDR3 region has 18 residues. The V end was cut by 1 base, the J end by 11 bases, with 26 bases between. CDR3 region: CASSLEVGPDGYTSKLFF. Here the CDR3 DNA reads TGTGCCAGCAGTTTAGAGGTGGGGCCAGATGGCTACACCTCTAAACTGTTTTTT.

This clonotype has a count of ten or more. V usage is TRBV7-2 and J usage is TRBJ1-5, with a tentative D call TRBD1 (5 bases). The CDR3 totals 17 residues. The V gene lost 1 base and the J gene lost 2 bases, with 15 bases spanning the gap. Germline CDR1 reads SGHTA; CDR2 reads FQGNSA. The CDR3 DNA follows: TGTGCCAGCAGCTTAGTTGGGGGAACAATGGGCAATCAGCCCCAGCATTTT. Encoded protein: CASSLVGGTMGNQPQHF.